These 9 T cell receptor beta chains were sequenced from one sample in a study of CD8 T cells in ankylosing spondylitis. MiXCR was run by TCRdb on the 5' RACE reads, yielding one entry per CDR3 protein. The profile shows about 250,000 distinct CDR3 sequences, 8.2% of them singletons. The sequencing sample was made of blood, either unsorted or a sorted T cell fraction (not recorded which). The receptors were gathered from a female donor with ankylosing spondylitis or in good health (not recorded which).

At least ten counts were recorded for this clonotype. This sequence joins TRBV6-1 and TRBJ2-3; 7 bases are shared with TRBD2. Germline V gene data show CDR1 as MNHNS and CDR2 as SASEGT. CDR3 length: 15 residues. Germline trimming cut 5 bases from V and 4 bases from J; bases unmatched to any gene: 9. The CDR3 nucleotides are TGTGCCAGCAGTCCTGGACTAGTTCCCGCAGATACGCAGTATTTT. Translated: CASSPGLVPADTQYF.

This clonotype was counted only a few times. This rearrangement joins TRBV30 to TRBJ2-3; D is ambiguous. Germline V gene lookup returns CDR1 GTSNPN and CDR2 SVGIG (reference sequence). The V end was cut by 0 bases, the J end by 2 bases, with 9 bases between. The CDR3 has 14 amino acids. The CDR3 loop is CAWSVVSYTDTQYF. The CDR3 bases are TGTGCCTGGAGTGTGGTGTCCTACACAGATACGCAGTATTTT.

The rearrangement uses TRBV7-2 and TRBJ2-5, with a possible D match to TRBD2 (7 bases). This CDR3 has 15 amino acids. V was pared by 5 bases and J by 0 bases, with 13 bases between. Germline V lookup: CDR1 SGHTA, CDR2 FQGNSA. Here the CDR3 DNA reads TGTGCCAGCAGCCTCCCGGGGGGCAACCAAGAGACCCAGTACTTC. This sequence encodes CASSLPGGNQETQYF.

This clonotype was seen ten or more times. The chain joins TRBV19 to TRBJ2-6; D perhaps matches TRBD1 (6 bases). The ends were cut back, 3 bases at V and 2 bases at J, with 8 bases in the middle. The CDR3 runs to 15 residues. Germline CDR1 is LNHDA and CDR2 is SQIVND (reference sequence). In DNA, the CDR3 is TGTGCCAGTAGTATCCGACAGGCTGGGGCCAACGTCCTGACTTTC. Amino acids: CASSIRQAGANVLTF. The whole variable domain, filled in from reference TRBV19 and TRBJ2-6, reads DGGITQSPKYLFRKEGQNVTLSCEQNLNHDAMYWYRQDPGQGLRLIYYSQIVNDFQKGDIAEGYSVSREKKESFPLTVTSAQKNPTAFYLCASSIRQAGANVLTFGAGSRLTVL.

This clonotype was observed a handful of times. The CDR3 region has the DNA TGTGCCAGCAGCCGCGACCCAACAGGGTTAGGGTATGGCTACACCTTC. It yields the protein CASSRDPTGLGYGYTF. J is TRBJ1-2 and V is TRBV7-2; D perhaps matches TRBD1 (6 bases). Germline CDR1 SGHTA, CDR2 FQGNSA. V was clipped by 5 bases and J by 5 bases, with 21 bases between them. This CDR3 is built from 16 residues.

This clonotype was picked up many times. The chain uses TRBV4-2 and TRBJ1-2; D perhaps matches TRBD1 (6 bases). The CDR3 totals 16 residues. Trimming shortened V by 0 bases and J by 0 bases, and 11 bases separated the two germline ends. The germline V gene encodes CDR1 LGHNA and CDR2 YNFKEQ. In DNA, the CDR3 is TGTGCCAGCAGCCAAGAACCCCGGACAGCTAACTATGGCTACACCTTC. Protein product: CASSQEPRTANYGYTF.

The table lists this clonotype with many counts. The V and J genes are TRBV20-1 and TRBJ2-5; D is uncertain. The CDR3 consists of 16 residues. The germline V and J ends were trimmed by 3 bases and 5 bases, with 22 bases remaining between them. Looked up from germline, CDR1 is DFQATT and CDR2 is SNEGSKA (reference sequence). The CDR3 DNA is TGCAGTGCTAGTCGGACCCACTCCCCATCGAGCGAGACCCAGTACTTC. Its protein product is CSASRTHSPSSETQYF.

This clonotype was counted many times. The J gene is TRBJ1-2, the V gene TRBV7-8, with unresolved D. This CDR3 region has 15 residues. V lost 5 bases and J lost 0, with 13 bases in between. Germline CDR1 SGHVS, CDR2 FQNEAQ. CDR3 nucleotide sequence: TGTGCCAGCAGCGAAAGCAGGTTTTCTAACTATGGCTACACCTTC. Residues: CASSESRFSNYGYTF.

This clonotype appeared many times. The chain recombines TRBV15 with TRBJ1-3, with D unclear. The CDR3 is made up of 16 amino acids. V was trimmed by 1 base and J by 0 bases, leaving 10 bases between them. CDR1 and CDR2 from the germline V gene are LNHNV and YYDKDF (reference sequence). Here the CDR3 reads CATSRVGYSSGNTIYF. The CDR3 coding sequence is TGTGCCACCAGCAGAGTCGGTTATTCCTCTGGAAACACCATATATTTT.